The clone carrying this T cell receptor (beta chain) was seen more than once but under ten times. Its antigen is not known. CDR1 is SGHDT and CDR2 is YYEEEE in the germline V gene. The CDR3 is made up of 15 amino acids. The V and J ends lost 0 bases and 5 bases, in that order; junction bases with no gene match: 4. TCRdb analysed the 5' RACE reads with MiXCR anew, one entry per CDR3 protein. Here the sample spans about 50,000 distinct CDR3 sequences, roughly 16% being singletons. The data are from a study of early T cells in non-severe SARS-CoV-2 infection. About the research overall: Chains were not paired, and sequencing was done on bulk RNA from unsorted whole blood.

General study findings and limits: Clonotype matching in VDJdb favored anti-spike CD8 responses and did not capture private and CD4 specificities.

V gene TRBV5-6 combines with J gene TRBJ2-7; TRBD2 matches 11 bases. The sequencing here drew on whole blood, taken at baseline. The clonotype originates from an adult who was a healthcare worker with PCR-confirmed SARS-CoV-2 infection or an uninfected control (not recorded which). DNA for the CDR3: TGTGCCAGCAGCTTGGGACTAGCGGGACCCGACGAGCAGTACTTC. The encoded protein is CASSLGLAGPDEQYF.